This T cell receptor beta chain was obtained from a study of cytomegalovirus exposure and HLA in healthy donors. The overall study: Early released data had about 80 million unique TCRs, all coming from HLA-typed donors.

Deletions cut 2 bases from V and 1 base from J, with 7 bases between. CDR1 is MNHEY, CDR2 SMNVEV, per germline (reference sequence). The CDR3 runs to 14 residues. Researchers ran the PCR with 60 Vbeta and 13 Jbeta primers. Libraries were prepared by immunoSEQ multiplex PCR; TCRdb keeps only in-frame clonotypes and omits some of them. This table has about 84,000 clones, about 87% appearing once. The specimen was PBMCs. The source of this sequence is a man aged 18 to 30 in good health and CMV-seronegative. The chain joins TRBV27 to TRBJ2-3; D is perhaps TRBD2 (5 bases). The CDR3 here is CASSLAGRTDTQYF. The CDR3 bases are TGTGCCAGCAGTTTAGCGGGTCGCACAGATACGCAGTATTTT.